The 25 T cell receptor beta chains in this list originate from one sample, sequenced in a study of blood T cells in healthy people across ages. Together with a sample-barcoded 5' primer, a J-beta primer mix was included in a second PCR lasting about 6 to 11 cycles. Each CDR3 protein is one row after TCRdb ran MiXCR on the 5' RACE reads. Altogether fewer than 700,000 distinct CDR3 sequences are present, approximately 40% being singletons, with the ten largest covering 25% to 35%. The sequenced sample was blood. The receptor source for this set is an older man in good health.

The chain uses TRBV7-2 and TRBJ2-5, with 15 bases matching TRBD2. CDR1 is SGHTA and CDR2 is FQGNSA in the germline V gene. V was pared by 5 bases and J by 1 base, with 8 bases of the junction left unmatched. CDR3 length equals 18 residues. The CDR3 spells CASSLKGLAGGTQETQYF. The CDR3 DNA reads TGTGCCAGCAGCCTAAAGGGACTAGCGGGGGGCACCCAAGAGACCCAGTACTTC. Variable domain in full (rest from reference TRBV7-2 and TRBJ2-5): GAGVSQSPSNKVTEKGKDVELRCDPISGHTALYWYRQSLGQGLEFLIYFQGNSAPDKSGLPSDRFSAERTGGSVSTLTIQRTQQEDSAVYLCASSLKGLAGGTQETQYFGPGTRLLVL.

This clonotype was counted ten times or more. The chain couples TRBV6-5 to TRBJ2-7, with 10 bases that match TRBD1. Germline CDR1 reads MNHEY; CDR2 reads SVGAGI. V was clipped by 6 bases and J by 2 bases; unmatched bases: 7. This CDR3 has 15 residues. Here the CDR3 reads CASRNTGTGAYEQYF. CDR3 coding DNA: TGTGCCAGCAGAAATACCGGGACAGGGGCCTACGAGCAGTACTTC.

This rearrangement joins TRBV5-1 to TRBJ2-3; 9 positions agree with TRBD2. This CDR3 has 17 residues. The V gene's germline CDR1 is SGHRS and CDR2 YFSETQ. V gave up 4 bases and J gave up 8 bases; unmatched junction bases: 17. CDR3 nucleotide sequence: TGCGCCAGCAGCGGGATAATAGCGGGAGCGGGGAGTCGTACGCAGTATTTT. Its protein product is CASSGIIAGAGSRTQYF. Full variable domain (rest looked up from reference TRBV5-1 and TRBJ2-3): KAGVTQTPRYLIKTRGQQVTLSCSPISGHRSVSWYQQTPGQGLQFLFEYFSETQRNKGNFPGRFSGRQFSNSRSEMNVSTLELGDSALYLCASSGIIAGAGSRTQYFGPGTRLTVL.

The J gene is TRBJ2-5, the V gene TRBV6-2 or TRBV6-3; D remains unclear. Germline-derived CDR1 and CDR2 are MNHEY and SVGEGT. The length of the CDR3 is 15 residues. V lost 0 bases to trimming and J lost 4 bases, with 12 bases between them. CDR3 in DNA: TGTGCCAGCAGTTACTCCGGCATGGTCGGAGAGACCCAGTACTTC. Protein: CASSYSGMVGETQYF.

The chain uses TRBV6-6 and TRBJ2-3, with D perhaps TRBD2 (6 bases). Germline V gene data show CDR1 as MNHNY and CDR2 as SVGAGI (reference sequence). Trimming shortened V by 0 bases and J by 0 bases, and 10 bases separated the two germline ends. The CDR3 consists of 16 residues. CDR3 sequence: CASSYSGRFSTDTQYF. DNA of the CDR3: TGTGCCAGCAGTTACTCGGGGAGGTTTAGCACAGATACGCAGTATTTT.

This clonotype was seen a single time. The gene calls are TRBV5-1 and TRBJ2-1; D possibly corresponds to TRBD1 (6 bases). The V gene lost 7 bases and the J gene lost 8 bases, with 22 bases spanning the gap. Per germline, CDR1 SGHRS and CDR2 YFSETQ. This CDR3 has 15 residues. CDR3 amino acids: CASGEPGQSVDEQFF. The CDR3 nucleotides are TGCGCCAGCGGTGAACCAGGACAGAGTGTCGATGAGCAGTTCTTC.

The chain joins TRBV4-3 to TRBJ2-3; TRBD2 matches at 7 bases. With V trimmed by 4 bases and J by 0 bases, 25 bases remained unmatched. CDR1 LGHNA and CDR2 YSLEER come from the germline V gene. The CDR3 totals 22 residues. This CDR3 is CASSPDQYGGGALWVSTDTQYF. The CDR3 bases are TGCGCCAGCAGCCCCGATCAGTACGGCGGGGGAGCTCTGTGGGTGAGCACAGATACGCAGTATTTT.

The rearrangement uses TRBV4-3 and TRBJ2-2; no definite D call. The CDR3 is 13 residues long. Germline values: CDR1 LGHNA, CDR2 YSLEER. Trimming took off 2 bases at V and 5 bases at J, with 6 bases between the two ends. This chain's CDR3 is CASSQIRTGELFF. CDR3 sequence (DNA): TGCGCCAGCAGCCAAATAAGGACCGGGGAGCTGTTTTTT.

The chain carries TRBV20-1 and TRBJ1-3; D is unclear. Germline-derived CDR1 and CDR2 are DFQATT and SNEGSKA (reference sequence). CDR3 size: 15 residues. The V end lost 6 bases, the J end lost 2 bases, and 17 bases lay between the germline ends. CDR3 DNA sequence: TGCAGTGCCCCCTCGCCCAACAGCGCTGGAAACACCATATATTTT. It encodes CSAPSPNSAGNTIYF.

This clonotype turned up a few times. The chain joins TRBV6-5 to TRBJ2-7; D is possibly TRBD2 (5 bases). Germline CDR1 reads MNHEY; CDR2 reads SVGAGI. Trimming took off 6 bases at V and 10 bases at J, with 19 bases between the two ends. This CDR3 has 13 residues. The CDR3 DNA reads TGTGCCAGCAGCCCTATCGAAAGGGAGATTCAGTACTTC. Translated, it gives CASSPIEREIQYF.

This rearrangement joins TRBV20-1 to TRBJ2-5; 9 bases are shared with TRBD2. The trim removed 0 bases at V and 4 bases at J, leaving 9 bases unmatched. Germline lookup yields CDR1 DFQATT and CDR2 SNEGSKA (reference sequence). The CDR3 loop spans 16 amino acids. CDR3 DNA sequence: TGCAGTGCTAGAGATCGCCTAGCGGGAAGGCTAGAGACCCAGTACTTC. This gives the protein CSARDRLAGRLETQYF.

This clonotype appeared a few times. This sequence joins TRBV28 and TRBJ2-7, with D perhaps TRBD1 (6 bases). This CDR3 comprises 14 residues. V was shortened by 4 bases and J by 5 bases, with 15 bases between the two germline ends. The V gene's germline CDR1 is MDHEN and CDR2 SYDVKM. CDR3 residues: CASSSVTGFNEQYF. The CDR3 DNA reads as TGTGCCAGCAGTTCAGTCACAGGGTTCAACGAGCAGTACTTC.

The gene calls are TRBV18 and TRBJ2-5; 8 bases align to TRBD1. V was clipped by 3 bases and J by 11 bases; unmatched bases: 14. Germline V lookup: CDR1 KGHSH, CDR2 LQKENI. The length of the CDR3 is 15 residues. The DNA for the CDR3 is TGTGCCAGCTCACCCCCCACAGGGGGAAGTCGGGAGCAGTACTTC. It translates to CASSPPTGGSREQYF.

Only a few counts were recorded for this clonotype. V is TRBV20-1 and J is TRBJ2-5, with TRBD2 matching 16 bases. The CDR3 contains 18 residues. In germline, CDR1 is DFQATT, CDR2 SNEGSKA (reference sequence). V shed 0 bases, J shed 11 bases, and the junction held 15 bases outside the gene matches. DNA of the CDR3: TGCAGTGCTAGAGATCCTGGGACTAGCGGGGGGGACTTTGAGGGGCAGTACTTC. Amino acids: CSARDPGTSGGDFEGQYF.

About this clonotype itself: A much larger clone sits a single nucleotide away, making a read error possible. The J gene is TRBJ1-2, the V gene TRBV7-2; D ambiguous. V lost 2 bases, J lost 6 bases, and 19 bases lay in between. The CDR3 length is 16 residues. Germline CDR1 is SGHTA and CDR2 is FQGNSA. The CDR3 sequence is CASSLQSLGSLHGYTF. CDR3 in DNA: TGTGCCAGCAGCTTACAGTCCCTAGGGAGCTTGCATGGCTACACCTTC.

Comment on this clonotype: Since no conserved phenylalanine or tryptophan closes the CDR3, a read error is the likely cause. This chain connects TRBV5-1 to TRBJ2-7; D ambiguous. The germline gives CDR1 SGHRS, CDR2 YFSETQ. Trimming took 0 bases from V and 3 from J, leaving 7 bases between them. This CDR3 has 13 residues. As DNA, the CDR3 is TGCGCCAGCAGCTTGGACAAGAACTACGAGCAGTACTTA. This encodes CASSLDKNYEQYL.

This clonotype has just a few counts. This may be a read error: a much more frequent sequence differs by one nucleotide. V is TRBV12-3 or TRBV12-4 and J is TRBJ2-4; D remains unclear. The end of the DNA fits TRBJ2-7 better, so the J call may be wrong. The CDR3 spans 14 residues. The CDR3 reads CASSYLGVLSEQYF. CDR3 sequence (DNA): TGTGCCAGCAGTTATCTTGGGGTTTTGAGCGAGCAGTACTTC.

The V gene is TRBV7-9, the J gene TRBJ1-6; 9 bases match TRBD1. CDR1 and CDR2 from the germline V gene are SEHNR and FQNEAQ (reference sequence). This CDR3 is built from 15 residues. With 6 bases clipped from V and 10 bases from J, the junction kept 10 bases outside the gene matches. CDR3 loop: CASSLPGTGISPLHF. CDR3 in DNA: TGTGCCAGCAGTCTTCCCGGGACAGGGATCTCACCCCTCCACTTT.

This chain uses TRBV7-9 with TRBJ1-2, with 8 bases fitting TRBD1. The CDR3 runs to 13 residues. Germline lookup yields CDR1 SEHNR and CDR2 FQNEAQ (reference sequence). With V trimmed by 5 bases and J by 6 bases, 5 bases remained unmatched. CDR3 loop: CASSETGVDGYTF. The CDR3 DNA reads as TGTGCCAGCAGCGAGACAGGGGTCGATGGCTACACCTTC.

This clonotype was counted only a few times. The J gene is TRBJ1-4, the V gene TRBV9; possibly TRBD1 for D (6 bases). This CDR3 is 17 amino acids long. The ends were cut back, 1 base at V and 0 bases at J, with 13 bases in the middle. The germline V gene has CDR1 SGDLS and CDR2 YYNGEE. CDR3 loop: CASSVYSGVATNEKLFF. DNA for the CDR3: TGTGCCAGCAGCGTATACTCAGGGGTTGCAACTAATGAAAAACTGTTTTTT.

V gene TRBV20-1 combines with J gene TRBJ2-7; D not resolved. The CDR3 is 13 amino acids. The germline V gene encodes CDR1 DFQATT and CDR2 SNEGSKA (reference sequence). The V end was cut by 0 bases, the J end by 4 bases, with 10 bases between. DNA for the CDR3: TGCAGTGCTAGAGAGAAGGTGGCGTACGAGCAGTACTTC. Its translation: CSAREKVAYEQYF.

CDR3 DNA: TGTGCCAGCAGCCTGCAGGGGGCGCGTTACGAGCAGTACTTC. Translated: CASSLQGARYEQYF. The V gene is TRBV12-3 or TRBV12-4, the J gene TRBJ2-4; 8 bases map to TRBD1. Judging by the DNA end, TRBJ2-7 fits better; the J call may be wrong. The CDR3 covers 14 residues.

Of note for this clonotype: A much more abundant neighbour one base away suggests this may be a read error. The gene calls are TRBV20-1 and TRBJ2-5; 10 bases map to TRBD2. The CDR3 is 15 residues long. The germline CDR1 and CDR2 sequences are DFQATT and SNEGSKA (reference sequence). CDR3 sequence (DNA): TGCAGTGTTAGAGATCCTAGCGGGAGACAAGAGACCCAGTACTTC. Translating gives CSVRDPSGRQETQYF.

CDR3 sequence (DNA): TGTGCCAGCAGCCTCAGGACTAGCGGGGGTATGGAGACCCAGTACTTC. Amino acids: CASSLRTSGGMETQYF. V is TRBV9 and J is TRBJ2-5; 13 positions agree with TRBD2. Germline trimming cut 4 bases from V and 5 bases from J; bases unmatched to any gene: 8. This CDR3 region has 16 residues. Germline lookup yields CDR1 SGDLS and CDR2 YYNGEE.

As regards this clonotype: A much larger clone differs from this one at a single base, so this may be a read error. This sequence joins TRBV2 and TRBJ2-5; weak D call: TRBD2 (5 bases). The germline gives CDR1 SNHLY, CDR2 FYNNEI. V dropped 7 bases and J dropped 11 bases, with 20 bases sitting between them. The CDR3 has 13 amino acids. This CDR3 is CASNPDSRGRQYF. The DNA of the CDR3 is TGTGCCAGCAACCCGGACTCTCGAGGTCGGCAGTACTTC. Full variable domain (rest looked up from reference TRBV2 and TRBJ2-5): EPEVTQTPSHQVTQMGQEVILRCVPISNHLYFYWYRQILGQKVEFLVSFYNNEISEKSEIFDDQFSVERPDGSNFTLKIRSTKLEDSAMYFCASNPDSRGRQYFGPGTRLLVL.